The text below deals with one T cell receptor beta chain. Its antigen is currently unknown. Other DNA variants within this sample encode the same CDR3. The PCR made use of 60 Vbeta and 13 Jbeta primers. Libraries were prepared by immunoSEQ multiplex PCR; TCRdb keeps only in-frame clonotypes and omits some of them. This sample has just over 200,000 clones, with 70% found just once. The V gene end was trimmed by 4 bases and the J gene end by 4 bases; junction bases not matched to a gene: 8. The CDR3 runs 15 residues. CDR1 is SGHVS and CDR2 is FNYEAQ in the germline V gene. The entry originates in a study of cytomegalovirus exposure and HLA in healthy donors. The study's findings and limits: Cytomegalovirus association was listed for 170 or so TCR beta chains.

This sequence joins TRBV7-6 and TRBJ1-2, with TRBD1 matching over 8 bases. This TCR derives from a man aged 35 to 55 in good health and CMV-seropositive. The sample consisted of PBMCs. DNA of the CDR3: TGTGCCAGCAGCTCGACAGGGGAACTAGGCTATGGCTACACCTTC. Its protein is CASSSTGELGYGYTF.